Shown below are 20 T cell receptor beta chains from a single sample sequenced in a study of T cells in Graves' hyperthyroidism and ophthalmopathy (dated by TCRdb to between 2019 and 2020). Library preparation employed multiplex PCR. The sequencing machine was an Illumina HiSeq 2000. The TCR beta CDR3 regions were amplified from the RNA transcripts. A first-round RT-PCR of the TCR CDR3 used the HTBI primer set with the Qiagen OneStep RT-PCR kit. TCRdb ran its own pipeline on the public reads, namely fastp trimming at Q25 and MiXCR clone calling, and kept in-frame beta chains. All rows with the same CDR3 protein become a single entry with the most common DNA and genes. This sample comprises fewer than 450,000 distinct CDR3 sequences, under 20% of them detected only once. Over 35% of the sample lies in the top ten. Sequencing was done on a sample of blood. These receptors were collected from a man younger than 35 with Graves' ophthalmopathy.

This chain links TRBV28 with TRBJ2-3; 8 nucleotides line up with TRBD1. The length of the CDR3 is 15 residues. In germline, CDR1 is MDHEN, CDR2 SYDVKM. J was trimmed by 2 bases and V by 5 bases; bases with no gene match: 6. The CDR3 reads CASSPWTGYTDTQYF. CDR3 DNA: TGTGCCAGCAGTCCCTGGACAGGGTACACAGATACGCAGTATTTT.

The chain combines TRBV3-1 with TRBJ2-1; 9 bases agree with TRBD2. The CDR3 is made up of 14 amino acids. In germline, CDR1 is LGHDT, CDR2 YNNKEL (reference sequence). V lost 0 bases and J lost 11; bases outside the gene matches: 5. CDR3 in DNA: TGTGCCAGCAGCCAAGATAGGTCTAGCGGGAAGCAGTTCTTC. Translated, it gives CASSQDRSSGKQFF.

The chain joins TRBV14 to TRBJ2-1, with D perhaps TRBD2 (5 bases). CDR1 is SGHDN, CDR2 FVKESK, per germline. The CDR3 has 15 residues. The V end lost 6 bases, the J end lost 10 bases, and 22 bases lay between the germline ends. This CDR3 reads CASSPLSGPHGEQFF. CDR3 sequence (DNA): TGTGCCAGCAGTCCCCTGAGCGGTCCTCACGGCGAGCAGTTCTTC.

In this sample, this clonotype turned up many times. The genes are TRBV4-1 and TRBJ1-1, with D hard to call. Germline V gives CDR1 MGHRA, CDR2 YSYEKL. The CDR3 extends over 15 amino acids. Trimming took off 2 bases at V and 0 bases at J, with 10 bases between the two ends. The CDR3 coding sequence is TGCGCCAGCAGCCAACCGGCAGGTATGAACACTGAAGCTTTCTTT. This encodes CASSQPAGMNTEAFF.

This clonotype came up many times. V and J are TRBV11-2 and TRBJ2-7, with D possibly matching TRBD1 (5 bases). The V end lost 5 bases, the J end lost 2 bases, and 22 bases lay between the germline ends. The germline V gene encodes CDR1 SGHAT and CDR2 FQNNGV. The length of the CDR3 is 17 residues. CDR3 amino acids: CASSMLFDSISTYEQYF. The CDR3 nucleotides are TGTGCCAGCAGCATGCTATTTGACAGCATATCTACCTACGAGCAGTACTTC. The variable domain in full, with the rest retrieved from reference TRBV11-2 and TRBJ2-7, is EAGVAQSPRYKIIEKRQSVAFWCNPISGHATLYWYQQILGQGPKLLIQFQNNGVVDDSQLPKDRFSAERLKGVDSTLKIQPAKLEDSAVYLCASSMLFDSISTYEQYFGPGTRLTVT.

Concerning this clonotype itself: With a much larger clone just one base away, this may be a read error. The chain uses TRBV20-1 and TRBJ2-5; D is ambiguous. Per germline, CDR1 DFQATT and CDR2 SNEGSKA (reference sequence). The CDR3 is 13 residues long. Trimming took 2 bases from V and 5 from J, leaving 12 bases between them. CDR3 in amino acids: CSARSLPLETQYF. Written as DNA, the CDR3 is TGCAGTGCTAGAAGTCTACCCCTTGAGACCCAGTACTTC.

The chain uses TRBV18 and TRBJ2-5, with D tentatively TRBD2 (5 bases). This CDR3 has 14 amino acids. V was clipped by 2 bases and J by 4 bases, with 11 bases between them. CDR1 is KGHSH, CDR2 LQKENI, per germline. CDR3 DNA sequence: TGTGCCAGCTCACCAGTCAGTGAGGGAGAGACCCAGTACTTC. Amino acid sequence: CASSPVSEGETQYF.

This sequence joins TRBV6-2 or TRBV6-3 and TRBJ2-3; TRBD2 aligns across 11 bases. The trim removed 6 bases at V and 9 bases at J, leaving 11 bases unmatched. Looked up from germline, CDR1 is MNHEY and CDR2 is SVGEGT. This CDR3 region has 15 residues. CDR3 residues: CASRPGTSGSQTQYF. DNA for the CDR3: TGTGCCAGCAGACCCGGGACTAGCGGCTCCCAGACGCAGTATTTT.

This clonotype was picked up a small number of times. The chain combines TRBV10-3 with TRBJ1-1; 7 bases fit TRBD1. Trimming took 0 bases from V and 2 from J; bases not matched to a gene: 6. This CDR3 contains 16 residues. Germline V gene lookup returns CDR1 ENHRY and CDR2 SYGVKD. Here the CDR3 reads CAISESARGFNTEAFF. The DNA of the CDR3 is TGTGCCATCAGTGAGTCGGCCAGGGGGTTCAACACTGAAGCTTTCTTT.

The chain couples TRBV3-1 to TRBJ2-2, with D tentatively TRBD2 (6 bases). CDR3 length: 17 residues. The V gene's germline CDR1 is LGHDT and CDR2 YNNKEL (reference sequence). V lost 0 bases and J lost 3, with 14 bases in between. CDR3 region: CASSQERRGLDTGELFF. The DNA of the CDR3 is TGTGCCAGCAGCCAAGAGAGGCGGGGTTTGGACACCGGGGAGCTGTTTTTT.

This clonotype was seen many times. The rearrangement links TRBV29-1 to TRBJ1-1; D perhaps matches TRBD1 (5 bases). Trimming took off 3 bases at V and 1 base at J, with 12 bases between the two ends. The CDR3 consists of 14 residues. CDR1 SQVTM and CDR2 ANQGSEA come from the germline V gene. This CDR3 is CSVDPGSANTEAFF. In nucleotides, the CDR3 is TGCAGCGTTGACCCAGGGTCAGCGAACACTGAAGCTTTCTTT.

Ten or more counts support this clonotype. This sequence joins TRBV20-1 and TRBJ1-5; D uncertain. This CDR3 region has 13 residues. From germline, CDR1 is DFQATT and CDR2 SNEGSKA (reference sequence). Trimming took 5 bases from V and 2 from J, leaving 10 bases between them. The CDR3 here is CSAPPGGNQPQHF. The CDR3 DNA is TGCAGTGCTCCACCCGGGGGCAATCAGCCCCAGCATTTT.

This clonotype has ten or more counts. The chain carries TRBV5-8 and TRBJ1-5; no reliable D call. This CDR3 comprises 15 residues. V was clipped by 0 bases and J by 2 bases, with 9 bases between them. In germline, CDR1 is SGHTS, CDR2 YDEGEE. The CDR3 region is CASSLGWRGNQPQHF. CDR3 sequence (DNA): TGTGCCAGCAGCTTGGGTTGGAGGGGCAATCAGCCCCAGCATTTT. The whole variable domain, remainder taken from reference TRBV5-8 and TRBJ1-5, is EAGVTQSPTHLIKTRGQQATLRCSPISGHTSVYWYQQALGLGLQFLLWYDEGEERNRGNFPPRFSGRQFPNYSSELNVNALELEDSALYLCASSLGWRGNQPQHFGDGTRLSIL.

This chain connects TRBV12-3 or TRBV12-4 to TRBJ2-2; 10 bases match TRBD1. The CDR3 spans 15 residues. J gave up 6 bases and V 6 bases, and 7 bases lay outside the gene matches. The CDR3 here is CASSAGQGSPGELFF. The DNA of the CDR3 is TGTGCCAGCAGCGCGGGACAGGGGTCCCCCGGGGAGCTGTTTTTT.

This clonotype was observed many times. This chain links TRBV6-6 with TRBJ2-5, with D possibly being TRBD1 (5 bases). Germline CDR1 MNHNY, CDR2 SVGAGI (reference sequence). The CDR3 totals 13 residues. V was pared by 2 bases and J by 10 bases, with 14 bases between. CDR3 protein: CASSYRQSGDQYF. CDR3 coding DNA: TGTGCCAGCAGTTACAGACAGTCAGGAGACCAGTACTTC.

This clonotype was seen ten or more times. V gene TRBV9 combines with J gene TRBJ1-2; D uncertain. V lost 2 bases and J 4 bases, leaving 15 bases between the germline ends. The germline V gene encodes CDR1 SGDLS and CDR2 YYNGEE. CDR3 length: 15 residues. CDR3 in DNA: TGTGCCAGCAGCGTTTCCCATGATGGTGGCTATGGCTACACCTTC. Translation gives CASSVSHDGGYGYTF.

The chain links TRBV20-1 to TRBJ2-3; possible D gene TRBD2, 6 bases. V lost 6 bases and J 6 bases, leaving 13 bases between the germline ends. The CDR3 covers 12 residues. Per germline, CDR1 DFQATT and CDR2 SNEGSKA (reference sequence). In nucleotides, the CDR3 is TGCAGTGCCGCCCTACGGGGGGATACGCAGTATTTT. Translating it yields CSAALRGDTQYF.

The V call is TRBV28, the J call TRBJ2-2; a weak D match, TRBD2 (6 bases). From germline, CDR1 is MDHEN and CDR2 SYDVKM. The CDR3 extends over 15 amino acids. The ends were cut back, 6 bases at V and 4 bases at J, with 15 bases in the middle. The CDR3 DNA reads as TGTGCCAGCAGCCCCAGTTGGGGACTCACCGGGGAGCTGTTTTTT. Its protein product is CASSPSWGLTGELFF.

This clonotype was recorded a few times. This rearrangement joins TRBV3-1 to TRBJ2-3; unclear D gene. In germline, CDR1 is LGHDT, CDR2 YNNKEL (reference sequence). Trimming left V 0 bases short and J 2 bases short, with 12 bases between. There are 16 residues in the CDR3. CDR3 nucleotide sequence: TGTGCCAGCAGCCAAGAAAGAATTACCCTCACAGATACGCAGTATTTT. It yields the protein CASSQERITLTDTQYF.

The table lists this clonotype with a few counts. The chain has TRBV11-2 and TRBJ1-1; D unclear. Trimming removed 4 bases from V and 6 bases from J, with 9 bases in between. The CDR3 has 12 residues. Germline V gene lookup returns CDR1 SGHAT and CDR2 FQNNGV. The CDR3 DNA sequence: TGTGCCAGCAGCTCCTTTAGTCCTGAAGCTTTCTTT. Protein: CASSSFSPEAFF.